This T cell receptor beta chain was recorded in a study of cytomegalovirus exposure and HLA in healthy donors. Germline CDR1 reads MNHEY; CDR2 reads SVGAGI. The CDR3 totals 12 residues. Trimming stripped 7 bases from V and 6 bases from J, with 13 bases between. Findings and caveats of the study: Specificity for CMV antigens was confirmed in vitro for a few of the CMV-associated chains.

Clones were read by immunoSEQ multiplex PCR, and TCRdb kept only the in-frame ones, dropping some. The sample comprises some 170,000 clones, around 81% of which are singletons, and approximately 2.4% rests with the top ten. Regarding this clone: The antigen remains undetermined.

The rearrangement links TRBV6-5 to TRBJ2-7, with D possibly TRBD1 on 6 matching bases. The material sequenced was PBMCs. The receptor's source is a young man in good health and CMV-seropositive. CDR3 loop: CASTNRVFEQYF. DNA for the CDR3: TGTGCCAGCACGAACAGGGTCTTCGAGCAGTACTTC.